This T cell receptor (beta chain) emerged from a study of T cells in Graves' hyperthyroidism and ophthalmopathy. Germline CDR1 is MDHEN and CDR2 is SYDVKM. The CDR3 covers 13 residues. Trimming stripped 4 bases from V and 3 bases from J, with 7 bases between. Amplified TCR beta CDR3 regions derived from RNA transcripts. HTBI primers drove first-round RT-PCR of the TCR CDR3. MiXCR, run by TCRdb on the multiplex PCR reads, gives a single entry per CDR3 protein. The sample includes roughly 500,000 distinct CDR3 sequences, about 16% of them seen just once. Findings of the study overall: Progression to ophthalmopathy was predicted a median of roughly 6.5 months early. Ophthalmopathy was separated from stable hyperthyroidism by a 13 V-J model.

Clinical symptoms, serum thyroxine and TRAb, thyroid ultrasound and orbital computed tomography were used for the diagnoses. Turning to this clonotype: Antigen specificity is unknown.

The sequenced sample was blood. The rearrangement uses TRBV28 and TRBJ1-5; D is uncertain. The TCR sequence derives from a woman aged 25 to 39 with Graves' ophthalmopathy. CDR3 coding DNA: TGTGCCAGCAGTTCGGGGATCAATCAGCCCCAGCATTTT. This translates into CASSSGINQPQHF.